The text below deals with one T cell receptor beta chain. Its target is not known. Generated by immunoSEQ multiplex PCR, the TCRdb table keeps only in-frame clones and is missing some. This sample has 300,000 to 400,000 clones; roughly 90% occur once, and the top ten carry approximately 0.86%. The sample is drawn from a study of cytomegalovirus exposure and HLA in healthy donors. On the study more broadly: Per a later analysis, the roughly 700 first-cohort and under 150 validation repertoires shared one platform.

V lost 7 bases and J lost 0; bases outside the gene matches: 8. This CDR3 has 17 residues. CDR1 and CDR2 from the germline V gene are MDHEN and SYDVKM. Overall study results and limits: The study designated 150 to 200 TCR beta chains cytomegalovirus-associated. In the roughly 130 validation repertoires, a later analysis found that first-cohort TCR clusters tended to co-occur. Confirmation was obtained in vitro that three CMV-associated chains are specific for CMV antigens.

The rearrangement uses TRBV28 and TRBJ2-7, with 14 positions matching TRBD2. Sequencing was performed on PBMCs. The receptor comes from a woman aged 18-29 years in good health and CMV-seronegative. In nucleotides, the CDR3 is TGTGCCAGCAACACGGGACTAGCGGGGGAGAGCTCCTACGAGCAGTACTTC. It codes for CASNTGLAGESSYEQYF.